This is a list of T cell receptor beta chains from one sample in a study of shared T cell receptors in the human thymus. Generated by immunoSEQ multiplex PCR, the TCRdb table keeps only in-frame clones and is missing some. The repertoire holds hundreds of thousands of clones, around 87% seen once, with roughly 0.0089% in the top ten. The sample was also linked to a second study, of human thymus T cells.

The sample taken for sequencing was thymocytes. These receptors were collected from a boy under three years old with a congenital heart defect. CDR3s include the opening cysteine and the closing phenylalanine or tryptophan. A D gene is named only where the DNA matches it firmly. Clone size is shown for a subset of rows, as once, few, many or a class of expanded clone.

size	D	V	J	DNA	CDR3
.	.	TRBV7-2	TRBJ1-5	TGTGCCAGCAGCTCGGGGTCCGGCCAGCCCCAGCATTTT	CASSSGSGQPQHF
.	.	TRBV5-1	TRBJ2-7	TGCGCCAGCAGCTTGGGACATACAAACTACGAGCAGTACTTC	CASSLGHTNYEQYF
few	.	TRBV5-6	TRBJ2-7	TGTGCCAGCAGCTTGGGGAACGGACTGGAGCAGTACTTC	CASSLGNGLEQYF
.	TRBD2	TRBV6-5	TRBJ2-3	TGTGCCAGCAGTCCCCCCGGGACTAGCGGGAGGCTACAGTATTTT	CASSPPGTSGRLQYF
.	.	TRBV4-1	TRBJ2-7	TGCGCCAGCAGCCAAGAGGAGGATCCTTACGAGCAGTACTTC	CASSQEEDPYEQYF
.	.	TRBV28	TRBJ1-5	TGTGCCAGCAGACCAGACAGTAGCAATCAGCCCCAGCATTTT	CASRPDSSNQPQHF
.	TRBD1	TRBV5-4	TRBJ1-6	TGTGCCAGCAGTCATACGGGACAGAAAAATTCACCCCTCCACTTT	CASSHTGQKNSPLHF
.	TRBD2	TRBV28	TRBJ2-3	TGTGCCAGCCTACCCGTCCCTAGCGGGAGTTCTACAGATACGCAGTATTTT	CASLPVPSGSSTDTQYF
.	TRBD2	TRBV28	TRBJ2-3	TGTGCCAGCAGCCCCACTAGCGGTTCCACAGATACGCAGTATTTT	CASSPTSGSTDTQYF
.	TRBD1	TRBV28	TRBJ1-3	TGTGCCAGCAAACAGGGGGCAGGAAACACCATATATTTT	CASKQGAGNTIYF
.	.	TRBV4-1	TRBJ1-2	TGCGCCAGCAGCCAAGAGAGGAGGGGTCGAAACTATGGCTACACCTTC	CASSQERRGRNYGYTF
few	.	TRBV15	TRBJ2-2	TGTGCCACCAGCAGAGATCGGAGTAGCTCGAACACCGGGGAGCTGTTTTTT	CATSRDRSSSNTGELFF
.	TRBD1	TRBV9	TRBJ1-1	TGTGCCAGCAGCGTACAGGGGGCGAGGACTGAAGCTTTCTTT	CASSVQGARTEAFF
.	TRBD1	TRBV10-3	TRBJ2-7	TGTGCCATCAGAGCAGGGGGCGAACTCAACGAGCAGTACTTC	CAIRAGGELNEQYF
.	TRBD1	TRBV5-1	TRBJ1-4	TGCGCCAGCAACGCGGGGACAGAAAATGAAAAACTGTTTTTT	CASNAGTENEKLFF
.	.	TRBV7-9	TRBJ2-7	TGTGCCAGCAGCTCACCCTTCGGCTACGAGCAGTACTTC	CASSSPFGYEQYF
few	TRBD1	TRBV11-2	TRBJ1-2	TGTGCCAGCAGCCCGGACAGGGGGCGAGGGGGCTACACCTTC	CASSPDRGRGGYTF
.	.	TRBV20-1	TRBJ1-2	TGCAGTGCTATGAGTGGCTACACCTTC	CSAMSGYTF
.	.	TRBV27	TRBJ2-1	TGTGCCAGCAGTCCGACTTATGTTCAGGACTTCTACAATGAGCAGTTCTTC	CASSPTYVQDFYNEQFF
.	TRBD1	TRBV28	TRBJ1-2	TGTGCCAGCAGTGGACAGGGAGCCACCTATGGCTACACCTTC	CASSGQGATYGYTF
.	.	TRBV19	TRBJ2-2	TGTGCCAGTAGTGGTGTCCAGGGGATCGGGGAGCTGTTTTTT	CASSGVQGIGELFF
.	TRBD2	TRBV4-3	TRBJ2-1	TGCGCCAGCAGCCAAGATCCCGGACTAGCGGGAGGCAATGAGCAGTTCTTC	CASSQDPGLAGGNEQFF
.	.	TRBV19	TRBJ1-1	TGTGCCAGTAGTATGGGAGAGAACACTGAAGCTTTCTTT	CASSMGENTEAFF
.	TRBD1	TRBV6-1	TRBJ2-5	TGTGCCAGCAGTGCCACTCGACAGGGTGGGCCGCAAGAGACCCAGTACTTC	CASSATRQGGPQETQYF
.	TRBD1	TRBV7-3	TRBJ2-2	TGTGCCAGCAGCTCAGACAGGGTGGACACCGGGGAGCTGTTTTTT	CASSSDRVDTGELFF
once	.	TRBV4-3	TRBJ2-7	TGCGCCAGCAGCCAAGATCTAGCAGGATTCTACGAGCAGTACTTC	CASSQDLAGFYEQYF
.	.	TRBV4-3	TRBJ2-1	TGCGCCAGCAGCCACAGACGGACTGGAGGGTGGAGCAATGAGCAGTTCTTC	CASSHRRTGGWSNEQFF
.	TRBD1	TRBV14	TRBJ1-2	TGTGCCAGCAGCCTCTCAACCCCGACGGACAGGGGGGACTATGGCTACACCTTC	CASSLSTPTDRGDYGYTF
.	.	TRBV7-3	TRBJ2-2	TGTGCCAGCAGCTTAAACTTGGACACCGGGGAGCTGTTTTTT	CASSLNLDTGELFF
.	TRBD1	TRBV5-4	TRBJ2-3	TGTGCCAGCAGGCACCAACCGGGACAGGATATCCCGGGGCACACAGATACGCAGTATTTT	CASRHQPGQDIPGHTDTQYF
once	.	TRBV5-8	TRBJ2-3	TGTGCCAGCAGCTTGACGCTAGCTGATGGGACAGATACGCAGTATTTT	CASSLTLADGTDTQYF
.	TRBD1	TRBV15	TRBJ2-7	TGTGCCACCAGCAGGAGACAGGGGCAATACGAGCAGTACTTC	CATSRRQGQYEQYF
once	.	TRBV5-1	TRBJ1-1	TGCGCCAGCAGCTTCACGGCCAGACTCACTGAAGCTTTCTTT	CASSFTARLTEAFF
.	TRBD1	TRBV5-6	TRBJ1-4	TGTGCCAGCAGCGATAACAGGGGCGAAAAACTGTTTTTT	CASSDNRGEKLFF
.	.	TRBV5-1	TRBJ2-7	TGCGCCAGCAGCCTTGACAGTCTAATCTCCTACGAGCAGTACTTC	CASSLDSLISYEQYF